These 16 T cell receptor beta chains originate from one sample sequenced in a study of shared clonotypes between healthy human individuals. This table comes from immunoSEQ multiplex PCR, and its TCRdb copy is limited to in-frame clones, with some not included. The sample records some 490,000 clones, about 85% being singletons. Sequences were obtained from PBMCs. The source of these receptors is a woman in her forties in good health. Some clones in this sample may be carry-over from other donors' samples.

This clone has more than one count but fewer than ten. The rearrangement uses TRBV7-2 and TRBJ2-5; 7 bases align to TRBD1. CDR1 is SGHTA and CDR2 is FQGNSA in the germline V gene. V gave up 4 bases and J gave up 5 bases; unmatched junction bases: 7. The length of the CDR3 is 14 residues. As DNA, the CDR3 is TGTGCCAGCAGCTCGGACAGGTCCGCGGAGACCCAGTACTTC. It encodes CASSSDRSAETQYF.

The rearrangement joins TRBV7-2 to TRBJ2-1; TRBD2 aligns across 13 bases. The J segment lost 4 bases and the V segment lost 0 bases, leaving 6 bases of the junction unmatched. The CDR3 contains 18 residues. Germline-derived CDR1 and CDR2 are SGHTA and FQGNSA. CDR3 nucleotide sequence: TGTGCCAGCAGCTTAGCGAGGACTAGCGGGAGTTCATACAATGAGCAGTTCTTC. Translated, it gives CASSLARTSGSSYNEQFF. The full variable domain, in which reference TRBV7-2 and TRBJ2-1 provide the parts outside the CDR3, is GAGVSQSPSNKVTEKGKDVELRCDPISGHTALYWYRQSLGQGLEFLIYFQGNSAPDKSGLPSDRFSAERTGGSVSTLTIQRTQQEDSAVYLCASSLARTSGSSYNEQFFGPGTRLTVL.

V usage is TRBV5-1 and J usage is TRBJ1-1; perhaps TRBD1 as D (6 bases). The V end lost 7 bases, the J end lost 4 bases, and 23 bases lay between the germline ends. In germline, CDR1 is SGHRS, CDR2 YFSETQ. The CDR3 runs 16 residues. CDR3 in DNA: TGCGCCAGCGGCGAACCCGTCAGGGGCAAGGGCACTGAAGCTTTCTTT. It codes for CASGEPVRGKGTEAFF.

The V and J genes are TRBV10-2 and TRBJ2-7; possibly TRBD2 for D (6 bases). Germline CDR1 reads WSHSY; CDR2 reads SAAADI. With 5 bases removed from V and 0 bases from J, the gap between germline ends came to 11 bases. CDR3 length: 14 amino acids. The CDR3 DNA reads as TGCGCCAGCAGTTTCAGCGGGTCCTCCTACGAGCAGTACTTC. Its protein product is CASSFSGSSYEQYF.

The rearrangement uses TRBV7-6 and TRBJ2-2; TRBD2 matches 12 bases. Germline-derived CDR1 and CDR2 are SGHVS and FNYEAQ. V shed 1 base and J 4 bases; nucleotides not matched to a gene: 7. This CDR3 region has 18 residues. CDR3 sequence reads: CASSLETSGSRITGELFF. CDR3 bases: TGTGCCAGCAGCTTAGAGACTAGCGGGAGCCGGATCACCGGGGAGCTGTTTTTT. Based on the CDR3 plus reference TRBV7-6 and TRBJ2-2, the full variable domain is GAGVSQSPRYKVTKRGQDVALRCDPISGHVSLYWYRQALGQGPEFLTYFNYEAQQDKSGLPNDRFSAERPEGSISTLTIQRTEQRDSAMYRCASSLETSGSRITGELFFGEGSRLTVL.

The chain employs TRBV9 and TRBJ2-7, with TRBD2 identical over 8 bases. The CDR3 spans 15 residues. The ends lost 3 bases at V and 5 bases at J; junction bases unmatched: 10. Germline-derived CDR1 and CDR2 are SGDLS and YYNGEE. CDR3 in amino acids: CASSGSGSSFNEQYF. The CDR3 nucleotides read TGTGCCAGCAGCGGAAGCGGGAGTTCTTTCAACGAGCAGTACTTC.

This chain connects TRBV7-6 to TRBJ2-1; 7 nucleotides agree with TRBD1. From germline, CDR1 is SGHVS and CDR2 FNYEAQ. This CDR3 is built from 15 residues. V was pared by 3 bases and J by 0 bases, with 2 bases of the junction left unmatched. CDR3 DNA: TGTGCCAGCAGCTTTTACAGGGGCTCCTACAATGAGCAGTTCTTC. Protein sequence: CASSFYRGSYNEQFF. Together with reference TRBV7-6 and TRBJ2-1, the CDR3 gives the full variable domain: GAGVSQSPRYKVTKRGQDVALRCDPISGHVSLYWYRQALGQGPEFLTYFNYEAQQDKSGLPNDRFSAERPEGSISTLTIQRTEQRDSAMYRCASSFYRGSYNEQFFGPGTRLTVL.

Concerning this clone: A far larger clone is only one base removed, so a read error is likely. This chain links TRBV28 with TRBJ1-1; D perhaps matches TRBD1 (6 bases). The CDR3 has 15 amino acids. Per the germline V gene, CDR1 is MDHEN and CDR2 is SYDVKM. Trimming took 4 bases from V and 0 from J, leaving 12 bases between them. The CDR3 protein is CASSSTGLLNTEAFF. The DNA of the CDR3 is TGTGCCAGCAGTTCTACAGGGCTGTTGAACACTGAAGCTTTCTTT.

Regarding this clone: A read error is the likely source, as a far larger clone sits one nucleotide away. Within the sample, other DNA sequences also encode this same CDR3. This chain joins TRBV10-3 and TRBJ2-2; perhaps TRBD2 as D (5 bases). CDR1 and CDR2 from the germline V gene are ENHRY and SYGVKD. The CDR3 spans 14 residues. The V end lost 4 bases, the J end lost 7 bases, and 13 bases lay between the germline ends. CDR3: CAISVGGLGGELFF. The CDR3 nucleotides read TGTGCCATCAGTGTCGGCGGGCTGGGCGGGGAGCTGTTTTTT.

A word on this clone: Since a far larger clone is one base different, this is likely a read error. V is TRBV25-1 and J is TRBJ2-3; D assignment may be TRBD1 or TRBD2 (5 bases each). CDR3 size: 14 residues. Germline V CDR1 and CDR2: MGHDK, SYGVNS. The DNA of the CDR3 is TGTGACAGCAGTACCCGGGACAGCACAGATACGCAGTATTTT. Translated, it gives CDSSTRDSTDTQYF.

The chain uses TRBV5-6 and TRBJ1-2; D gene ambiguous. The CDR3 runs 11 residues. Looked up from germline, CDR1 is SGHDT and CDR2 is YYEEEE. V lost 2 bases and J 4 bases, leaving 3 bases between the germline ends. CDR3 protein: CASSFTYGYTF. CDR3 coding DNA: TGTGCCAGCAGCTTTACCTATGGCTACACCTTC.

The chain is built from TRBV29-1 and TRBJ2-6; D gene ambiguous. Germline V gene sequence: CDR1 SQVTM, CDR2 ANQGSEA. This CDR3 has 12 amino acids. V lost 7 bases, J lost 1 base, and 5 bases lay in between. The CDR3 nucleotides are TGCAGCGCCGGATCTGGGGCCAACGTCCTGACTTTC. It yields the protein CSAGSGANVLTF.

This clone appeared many times. This rearrangement joins TRBV29-1 to TRBJ1-5; TRBD1 matches at 9 bases. V shed 6 bases and J 4 bases; nucleotides not matched to a gene: 1. The CDR3 consists of 12 residues. CDR1 and CDR2 from the germline V gene are SQVTM and ANQGSEA. Written as DNA, the CDR3 is TGCAGCGTAGGACAGGGGAATCAGCCCCAGCATTTT. Translating it yields CSVGQGNQPQHF.

Remarks on this clone: A read error may be the cause here, since a much bigger clone is one base away. This sequence joins TRBV29-1 and TRBJ1-3, with D unresolved. There are 16 residues in the CDR3. V shed 1 base and J shed 8 bases, with 21 bases lying between them. Germline V gene data show CDR1 as SQVTM and CDR2 as ANQGSEA. The CDR3 loop is CSVEVGDYPARYTIYF. As DNA, the CDR3 is TGCAGCGTTGAAGTGGGTGACTACCCCGCGAGATACACCATATATTTT.

DNA of the CDR3: TGTGCCAGTAGTATAGACGGGGGAGGCTTCGGTATAAATCAGCCCCAGCATTTT. Protein: CASSIDGGGFGINQPQHF. The V and J genes are TRBV19 and TRBJ1-5; possible D gene TRBD1, 5 bases. The CDR3 runs to 18 residues. Germline lookup yields CDR1 LNHDA and CDR2 SQIVND (reference sequence). The germline V and J ends were trimmed by 0 bases and 4 bases, with 19 bases remaining between them.

This clone was detected a few times. This sequence joins TRBV10-3 and TRBJ1-5; 8 nucleotides line up with TRBD1. V lost 6 bases to trimming and J lost 5 bases; unmatched junction nucleotides: 3. From germline, CDR1 is ENHRY and CDR2 SYGVKD. The CDR3 has 13 amino acids. CDR3 DNA sequence: TGTGCCATCAGGCAGACAGGGGATCAGCCCCAGCATTTT. This gives the protein CAIRQTGDQPQHF.